Described below is a single TCR beta chain sequence and its context. Its antigen is undetermined. Germline V gene lookup returns CDR1 MDHEN and CDR2 SYDVKM. The CDR3 length is 13 residues. The V gene lost 6 bases and the J gene lost 1 base, with 9 bases spanning the gap. This sample stems from a study of shared clonotypes between healthy human individuals. The study, taken as a whole, reports: Non-shared clonotypes had lower generation probabilities than clonotypes shared by all four sorted-subset donors.

Deep was the level at which the assay was run. It was across several immunoSEQ plates that each subset's genomic DNA was evenly split. Sorted subsets were amplified in replicate PCRs using about 210 ng DNA, approximately 30,000 T cell genomes. Sequencing was performed with immunoSEQ multiplex PCR; in TCRdb, only in-frame clones are kept and a portion is missing. The sample contains 1.6 million or so clones, over 95% of which appear only once. The specimen was naive CD4+ T cells sorted from blood. As to subset: CD45RA+ positively selected. This receptor was identified in a man under 40 in good health. The chain recombines TRBV28 with TRBJ1-1; tentatively, D is TRBD1 (5 bases). The CDR3 spells CASRGEGNTEAFF. The DNA of the CDR3 is TGTGCCAGCAGAGGGGAAGGGAACACTGAAGCTTTCTTT.